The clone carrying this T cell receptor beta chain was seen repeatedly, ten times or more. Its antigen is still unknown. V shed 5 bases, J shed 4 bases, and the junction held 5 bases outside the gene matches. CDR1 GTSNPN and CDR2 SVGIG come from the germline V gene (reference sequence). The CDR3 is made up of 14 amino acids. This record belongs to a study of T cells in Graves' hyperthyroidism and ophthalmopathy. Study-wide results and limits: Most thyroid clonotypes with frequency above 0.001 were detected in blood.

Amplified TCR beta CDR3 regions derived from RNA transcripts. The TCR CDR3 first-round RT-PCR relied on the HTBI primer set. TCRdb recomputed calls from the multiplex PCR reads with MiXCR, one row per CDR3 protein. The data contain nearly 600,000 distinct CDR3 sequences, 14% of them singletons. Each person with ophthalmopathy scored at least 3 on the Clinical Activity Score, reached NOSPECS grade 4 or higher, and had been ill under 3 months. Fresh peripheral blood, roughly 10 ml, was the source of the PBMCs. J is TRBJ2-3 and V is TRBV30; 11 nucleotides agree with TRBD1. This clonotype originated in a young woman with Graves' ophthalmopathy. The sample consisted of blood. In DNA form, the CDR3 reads TGTGCCTGGGCCGGGACAGGGGGATCAGATACGCAGTATTTT. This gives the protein CAWAGTGGSDTQYF.